A selection of T cell receptor beta chains follows, all from one sample in a study of T cell changes during pregnancy in multiple sclerosis. Here immunoSEQ multiplex PCR was the method, and the copy in TCRdb shows in-frame clones only, minus some. The table shows about 46,000 clones, with approximately 90% occurring only once. Sequenced material: CD4+ T cells from peripheral blood mononuclear cells, taken in the second trimester of pregnancy. The receptors derive from a female donor in good health, enrolled as a control in a pregnancy study. The CDR3 runs from the conserved cysteine through the conserved F or W. A D gene is named only where the DNA matches it firmly. The listing skips clone size in some rows; elsewhere it reads once, few, many or a size class.

abundance: -; v_gene: TRBV7-2; j_gene: TRBJ2-3; len: 14; d_gene: TRBD2; CDR3nt: TGTGCCAGCAGCTGGGACTACTCACTAAATACGCAGTATTTT; CDR3aa: CASSWDYSLNTQYF
abundance: -; v_gene: TRBV19; j_gene: TRBJ1-1; len: 12; d_gene: TRBD1; CDR3nt: TGTGCCAGTAGCCAGGGACAGTACGAAGCTTTCTTT; CDR3aa: CASSQGQYEAFF
abundance: -; v_gene: TRBV25-1; j_gene: TRBJ1-5; len: 13; d_gene: TRBD1; CDR3nt: TGTGCCAGCAGTGAGACAGGGAAGCAGCCCCAGCATTTT; CDR3aa: CASSETGKQPQHF
abundance: -; v_gene: TRBV2; j_gene: TRBJ1-2; len: 14; d_gene: TRBD1; CDR3nt: TGTGCCAGCAGGGGTAGGACAGGGGAAGTGAGCTACACCTTC; CDR3aa: CASRGRTGEVSYTF
abundance: once; v_gene: TRBV12-5; j_gene: TRBJ1-6; len: 12; d_gene: -; CDR3nt: TGTGCTAGTGGTTGGCAGGGTTCACCCCTCCACTTT; CDR3aa: CASGWQGSPLHF
abundance: -; v_gene: TRBV9; j_gene: TRBJ1-2; len: 13; d_gene: -; CDR3nt: TGTGCCAGCAGCGTAGGCGGGAACTATGGCTACACCTTC; CDR3aa: CASSVGGNYGYTF
abundance: -; v_gene: TRBV2; j_gene: TRBJ1-2; len: 15; d_gene: TRBD1; CDR3nt: TGTGCCAGCAGTGAAACGAGGGACAGGGGTTATGGCTACACCTTC; CDR3aa: CASSETRDRGYGYTF
abundance: -; v_gene: TRBV6-1; j_gene: TRBJ1-3; len: 16; d_gene: TRBD1; CDR3nt: TGTGCCAGCAGTGAACAGGAGACAGGGGGTGGAAACACCATATATTTT; CDR3aa: CASSEQETGGGNTIYF
abundance: few; v_gene: TRBV9; j_gene: TRBJ1-1; len: 15; d_gene: -; CDR3nt: TGTGCCAGCACCCCCAATCAGGGGTATGGCACTGAAGCTTTCTTT; CDR3aa: CASTPNQGYGTEAFF
abundance: -; v_gene: TRBV6-5; j_gene: TRBJ1-1; len: 13; d_gene: -; CDR3nt: TGTGCCAGCAGCCGGTCTGCGAACACTGAAGCTTTCTTT; CDR3aa: CASSRSANTEAFF
abundance: -; v_gene: TRBV4-2; j_gene: TRBJ2-2; len: 17; d_gene: TRBD2; CDR3nt: TGTGCCAGCAGCCAAGTGGGACTAGCCCAGAACACCGGGGAGCTGTTTTTT; CDR3aa: CASSQVGLAQNTGELFF
abundance: -; v_gene: TRBV5-1; j_gene: TRBJ1-2; len: 15; d_gene: -; CDR3nt: TGCGCCAGCAGCTTGACGAGGCCCGAGACAGAGGGCTACACCTTC; CDR3aa: CASSLTRPETEGYTF
abundance: -; v_gene: TRBV6-5; j_gene: TRBJ1-6; len: 16; d_gene: -; CDR3nt: TGTGCCAGCAGTTATACGCTCAGGGGCTATAATTCACCCCTCCACTTT; CDR3aa: CASSYTLRGYNSPLHF
abundance: -; v_gene: TRBV5-6; j_gene: TRBJ1-2; len: 16; d_gene: -; CDR3nt: TGTGCCAGCAGCCGAGCGCCGACAGGCGCCAACTATGGCTACACCTTC; CDR3aa: CASSRAPTGANYGYTF
abundance: -; v_gene: TRBV4-3; j_gene: TRBJ1-1; len: 15; d_gene: TRBD1; CDR3nt: TGCGCCAGCAGCCACATAGACAGGGATTTCTCGGAAGCTTTCTTT; CDR3aa: CASSHIDRDFSEAFF
abundance: -; v_gene: TRBV6-5; j_gene: TRBJ1-2; len: 15; d_gene: TRBD1; CDR3nt: TGTGCCAGCAGCCGAAGACAGGGGGGTCTGAGAGGCTACACCTTC; CDR3aa: CASSRRQGGLRGYTF
abundance: -; v_gene: TRBV7-2; j_gene: TRBJ2-7; len: 12; d_gene: -; CDR3nt: TGTGCCAGCAGCTTACACAACTACGAGCAGTACTTC; CDR3aa: CASSLHNYEQYF
abundance: once; v_gene: TRBV5-1; j_gene: TRBJ2-7; len: 14; d_gene: -; CDR3nt: TGCGCCAGCAGCTTGGATTTGCGGACCTACGAGCAGTACTTC; CDR3aa: CASSLDLRTYEQYF
abundance: -; v_gene: TRBV4-3; j_gene: TRBJ1-4; len: 14; d_gene: -; CDR3nt: TGCGCCAGCAGTCCAGGGAGGGCTAATGAAAAACTGTTTTTT; CDR3aa: CASSPGRANEKLFF
abundance: -; v_gene: TRBV11-2; j_gene: TRBJ2-7; len: 14; d_gene: -; CDR3nt: TGTGCCAGCAGCTTATGGCCAGGGTCAAACGAGCAGTACTTC; CDR3aa: CASSLWPGSNEQYF
abundance: -; v_gene: TRBV9; j_gene: TRBJ1-1; len: 13; d_gene: -; CDR3nt: TGTGCCAGCAGCGTAGAGGGAGGGGCTGAAGCTTTCTTT; CDR3aa: CASSVEGGAEAFF
abundance: -; v_gene: TRBV4-1; j_gene: TRBJ2-1; len: 18; d_gene: TRBD2; CDR3nt: TGCGCCAGCAGCCGAGGGACTAGCGGGGGGGCATTTGAAGTTGAGCAGTTCTTC; CDR3aa: CASSRGTSGGAFEVEQFF
abundance: -; v_gene: TRBV9; j_gene: TRBJ2-1; len: 15; d_gene: TRBD1; CDR3nt: TGTGCCAGCAGCTTACGGACAGGGGTTAGCAATGAGCAGTTCTTC; CDR3aa: CASSLRTGVSNEQFF
abundance: -; v_gene: TRBV6-4; j_gene: TRBJ1-5; len: 14; d_gene: -; CDR3nt: TGTGCCAGCAGTGACTGCCCTAGGGGTCAGCCCCAGCATTTT; CDR3aa: CASSDCPRGQPQHF
abundance: -; v_gene: TRBV5-8; j_gene: TRBJ2-5; len: 15; d_gene: TRBD1; CDR3nt: TGTGCCAGCAGCTTGGGGGGGACAGCACAAGAGACCCAGTACTTC; CDR3aa: CASSLGGTAQETQYF
abundance: -; v_gene: TRBV5-5; j_gene: TRBJ1-6; len: 14; d_gene: -; CDR3nt: TGTGCCAGCAGCTTGGAGGGGGTGGGGTCACCCCTCCACTTT; CDR3aa: CASSLEGVGSPLHF
abundance: few; v_gene: TRBV19; j_gene: TRBJ2-7; len: 16; d_gene: -; CDR3nt: TGTGCCAGTAGTACGAGAATCCGGGACAAATCCTACGAGCAGTACTTC; CDR3aa: CASSTRIRDKSYEQYF
abundance: -; v_gene: TRBV9; j_gene: TRBJ1-2; len: 15; d_gene: TRBD1; CDR3nt: TGTGCCAGCAGCGGCGGCGACAGGGCCCGCCGTGGCTACACCTTC; CDR3aa: CASSGGDRARRGYTF
abundance: -; v_gene: TRBV7-6; j_gene: TRBJ2-2; len: 14; d_gene: -; CDR3nt: TGTGCCAGCATCAGTCCACCATTCACCGGGGAGCTGTTTTTT; CDR3aa: CASISPPFTGELFF
abundance: -; v_gene: TRBV7-8; j_gene: TRBJ2-5; len: 14; d_gene: TRBD1; CDR3nt: TGTGCCAGCAGCCCCGGACAGGGAAAGGCGACCCAGTACTTC; CDR3aa: CASSPGQGKATQYF
abundance: -; v_gene: TRBV5-4; j_gene: TRBJ2-5; len: 14; d_gene: -; CDR3nt: TGTGCCAGCAGCGGTACAGGTCGTGGAGAGACCCAGTACTTC; CDR3aa: CASSGTGRGETQYF
abundance: -; v_gene: TRBV30; j_gene: TRBJ1-2; len: 12; d_gene: -; CDR3nt: TGTGCCTGGAGTACCAGGGGAAGCGGCTACACCTTC; CDR3aa: CAWSTRGSGYTF
abundance: -; v_gene: TRBV30; j_gene: TRBJ1-3; len: 12; d_gene: -; CDR3nt: TGTGCCTGGGCAGGGTCTGGAAACACCATATATTTT; CDR3aa: CAWAGSGNTIYF
abundance: -; v_gene: TRBV2; j_gene: TRBJ2-2; len: 15; d_gene: -; CDR3nt: TGTGCCAGCAGTCGTAGGGGACAGAACACCGGGGAGCTGTTTTTT; CDR3aa: CASSRRGQNTGELFF
abundance: -; v_gene: TRBV5-6; j_gene: TRBJ1-6; len: 15; d_gene: TRBD1; CDR3nt: TGTGCCAGCAGCCCGGGGACAGGGGGGGCGTCACCCCTCCACTTT; CDR3aa: CASSPGTGGASPLHF
abundance: -; v_gene: TRBV6-1; j_gene: TRBJ1-4; len: 12; d_gene: -; CDR3nt: TGTGCCAGCAGTGAATCTGAGTCTCGGCTGTTTTTT; CDR3aa: CASSESESRLFF
abundance: -; v_gene: TRBV4-3; j_gene: TRBJ1-2; len: 14; d_gene: TRBD1; CDR3nt: TGCGCCAGCAGCCAAGGGCAGGGGGCTAGAAGCTACACCTTC; CDR3aa: CASSQGQGARSYTF